These 20 T cell receptor beta chains came from one sample sequenced in a study of T cell responses to AZD1222 COVID-19 vaccine. Here immunoSEQ multiplex PCR was the method, and the copy in TCRdb shows in-frame clones only, minus some. The table has 100,000 or so clones, 80% to 95% seen once. The material sequenced was peripheral blood, taken 28 days after the second AZD1222 dose. The origin of the receptors is an adult who received the AZD1222 COVID-19 vaccine.

The chain carries TRBV28 and TRBJ1-2; the match to TRBD1 covers 8 bases. The germline gives CDR1 MDHEN, CDR2 SYDVKM. This CDR3 is built from 16 residues. The J segment lost 6 bases and the V segment lost 1 base, leaving 10 bases of the junction unmatched. CDR3 DNA sequence: TGTGCCAGCAGTTTATTGGGCAGGGGGCGGGATAATGGCTACACCTTC. This gives the protein CASSLLGRGRDNGYTF.

The V and J genes are TRBV28 and TRBJ1-3; 8 nucleotides agree with TRBD1. The CDR3 totals 15 residues. CDR1 MDHEN and CDR2 SYDVKM come from the germline V gene. With V trimmed by 3 bases and J by 8 bases, 9 bases remained unmatched. The CDR3 sequence is CASSFYGQGSYTIYF. In nucleotides, the CDR3 is TGTGCCAGCAGTTTCTACGGACAGGGCAGCTACACCATATATTTT.

This clone was picked up one time. The chain joins TRBV7-2 to TRBJ2-7; no clear D. The CDR3 runs 15 residues. The V end was cut by 3 bases, the J end by 3 bases, with 15 bases between. CDR1 is SGHTA and CDR2 is FQGNSA in the germline V gene. Here the CDR3 reads CASSLGPPRNYEQYF. CDR3 DNA: TGTGCCAGCAGCTTGGGTCCTCCCCGTAACTACGAGCAGTACTTC.

V gene TRBV6-6 combines with J gene TRBJ1-2; D gene uncertain. The V and J ends lost 2 bases and 4 bases respectively, with 14 bases between them. CDR3 length equals 15 residues. Germline assignment: CDR1 MNHNY and CDR2 SVGAGI (reference sequence). CDR3 nucleotides: TGTGCCAGCAGTTACAGAGGACGAACCTTCTATGGCTACACCTTC. It is translated as CASSYRGRTFYGYTF.

The chain links TRBV5-8 to TRBJ1-2; D call uncertain. The V gene's germline CDR1 is SGHTS and CDR2 YDEGEE. This CDR3 is built from 14 residues. With 0 bases removed from V and 3 bases from J, the gap between germline ends came to 9 bases. The CDR3 DNA reads as TGTGCCAGCAGCTTGGAGGTAGAATACTATGGCTACACCTTC. Protein product: CASSLEVEYYGYTF.

The rearrangement uses TRBV7-8 and TRBJ2-2, with 8 positions matching TRBD1. The germline V gene encodes CDR1 SGHVS and CDR2 FQNEAQ. With 5 bases clipped from V and 5 bases from J, the junction kept 4 bases outside the gene matches. The CDR3 runs to 14 residues. CDR3 in amino acids: CASSPGQGTGELFF. Here the CDR3 DNA reads TGTGCCAGCAGCCCAGGACAGGGAACCGGGGAGCTGTTTTTT.

The rearrangement links TRBV19 to TRBJ2-2; TRBD1 matches 11 bases. CDR1 LNHDA and CDR2 SQIVND come from the germline V gene (reference sequence). This CDR3 has 14 amino acids. The V and J ends lost 8 bases and 4 bases, in that order; junction bases with no gene match: 3. The CDR3 sequence is CASEDRGLTGELFF. The CDR3 DNA reads TGTGCCAGTGAGGACAGGGGGCTCACCGGGGAGCTGTTTTTT.

This clone occurred a few times. The J gene is TRBJ2-3, the V gene TRBV13; D remains unclear. This CDR3 spans 14 amino acids. Between the trimmed V and J ends, which lost 5 bases and 6 bases, there was a span of 15 bases. Per the germline V gene, CDR1 is PRHDT and CDR2 is FYEKMQ (reference sequence). The CDR3 sequence is CASSGRRGSDTQYF. The CDR3 region has the DNA TGTGCCAGCAGCGGCCGTCGAGGATCCGATACGCAGTATTTT.

The J gene is TRBJ1-1, the V gene TRBV12-3 or TRBV12-4; D not resolved. The ends were cut back, 3 bases at V and 5 bases at J, with 7 bases in the middle. The CDR3 contains 12 residues. The CDR3 spells CASSLRRTEAFF. CDR3 coding DNA: TGTGCCAGCAGTTTGAGAAGGACTGAAGCTTTCTTT.

The chain employs TRBV7-3 and TRBJ2-1; 15 bases match TRBD2. V lost 3 bases, J lost 0 bases, and 3 bases stayed unmatched. The CDR3 is 18 residues long. Germline values: CDR1 SGHTA, CDR2 FQGTGA. CDR3 sequence: CASSLGTSGRSSYNEQFF. The CDR3 DNA follows: TGTGCCAGCAGCTTGGGGACTAGCGGGAGGAGCTCCTACAATGAGCAGTTCTTC.

The genes are TRBV7-8 and TRBJ2-5, with TRBD2 matching 14 bases. The CDR3 covers 17 residues. The V gene end was trimmed by 4 bases and the J gene end by 4 bases; junction bases not matched to a gene: 8. The germline V gene has CDR1 SGHVS and CDR2 FQNEAQ. CDR3 protein: CASSSSSGLAGVETQYF. CDR3 coding DNA: TGTGCCAGCAGCTCGTCATCGGGACTAGCGGGAGTAGAGACCCAGTACTTC.

The chain carries TRBV9 and TRBJ1-1; D gene ambiguous. Germline-derived CDR1 and CDR2 are SGDLS and YYNGEE. The V and J ends lost 0 bases and 4 bases respectively, with 13 bases between them. This CDR3 contains 15 residues. DNA for the CDR3: TGTGCCAGCAGCGTAGGTCTAATCTCGGGCACTGAAGCTTTCTTT. Its translation is CASSVGLISGTEAFF.

V is TRBV10-1 and J is TRBJ2-1, with D perhaps matching TRBD1 or TRBD2 (5 bases each). Trimming left V 0 bases short and J 3 bases short, with 6 bases between. Germline loops: CDR1 WNHNN, CDR2 SYGVQD (reference sequence). There are 14 residues in the CDR3. CDR3 in amino acids: CASSESRGYNEQFF. The CDR3 nucleotides read TGCGCCAGCAGTGAGTCGAGGGGCTACAATGAGCAGTTCTTC.

The chain employs TRBV19 and TRBJ1-4; TRBD1 matches at 7 bases. J lost 5 bases, V lost 4 bases, and 4 bases had no gene match. The CDR3 contains 14 residues. The germline gives CDR1 LNHDA, CDR2 SQIVND (reference sequence). The CDR3 loop is CASSNQGGNEKLFF. The CDR3, as DNA: TGTGCCAGTAGTAATCAGGGGGGAAATGAAAAACTGTTTTTT.

The V call is TRBV9, the J call TRBJ1-1; the D is unclear. This CDR3 is 14 amino acids long. V was trimmed by 3 bases and J by 1 base, leaving 10 bases between them. Looked up from germline, CDR1 is SGDLS and CDR2 is YYNGEE. The CDR3 bases are TGTGCCAGCAGCGGCTTATGGGAGAACACTGAAGCTTTCTTT. This encodes CASSGLWENTEAFF.

This chain links TRBV5-5 with TRBJ1-1; no firm D call. The CDR3 sequence is 12 residues long. The V gene's germline CDR1 is SGHKS and CDR2 YYEKEE (reference sequence). V was shortened by 2 bases and J by 1 base, with 3 bases between the two germline ends. The CDR3 DNA sequence: TGTGCCAGCAGCTTTTCGAACACTGAAGCTTTCTTT. It is translated as CASSFSNTEAFF.

In DNA form, the CDR3 reads TGTGCCAGCAGTTTAGGACCCGCCGGGGATGAGCAGTTCTTC. Its translation is CASSLGPAGDEQFF. The rearrangement links TRBV27 to TRBJ2-1; D might be TRBD2 (5 bases). This CDR3 is 14 amino acids long. Germline V CDR1 and CDR2: MNHEY, SMNVEV (reference sequence). The V end lost 2 bases, the J end lost 8 bases, and 13 bases lay between the germline ends.

This chain joins TRBV19 and TRBJ1-1; D is unresolved. CDR1 and CDR2 (germline): LNHDA, SQIVND (reference sequence). V lost 1 base, J lost 5 bases, and 8 bases lay in between. This CDR3 region has 13 residues. The CDR3 reads CASSIVPGTEAFF. The DNA of the CDR3 is TGTGCCAGTAGTATAGTGCCTGGGACTGAAGCTTTCTTT. Full variable domain (rest looked up from reference TRBV19 and TRBJ1-1): DGGITQSPKYLFRKEGQNVTLSCEQNLNHDAMYWYRQDPGQGLRLIYYSQIVNDFQKGDIAEGYSVSREKKESFPLTVTSAQKNPTAFYLCASSIVPGTEAFFGQGTRLTVV.

CDR3 sequence reads: CASSVAPGSPLHF. The DNA of the CDR3 is TGTGCCAGCAGCGTAGCCCCCGGATCACCCCTCCACTTT. V gene TRBV9 combines with J gene TRBJ1-6; D is unresolved. The CDR3 contains 13 residues. Germline V CDR1 and CDR2: SGDLS, YYNGEE. Trimming left V 0 bases short and J 10 bases short, with 8 bases between.

J is TRBJ2-1 and V is TRBV5-3; D might be TRBD2 (6 bases). TRBV5-3 is flagged as an ORF with uncertain function. V dropped 5 bases and J dropped 4 bases, with 13 bases sitting between them. There are 14 residues in the CDR3. The CDR3 protein is CARSCGTRYNEQFF. The CDR3 DNA follows: TGTGCCAGAAGTTGTGGGACTCGATACAATGAGCAGTTCTTC.